This record looks at one T cell receptor beta chain sequence and its context. The antigen is not known. These data come from a study of OX40 agonist ivuxolimab in advanced cancers. The CDR3 sequence is 14 residues long. Trimming took off 4 bases at V and 1 base at J, with 10 bases between the two ends. Germline lookup yields CDR1 SNHLY and CDR2 FYNNEI. Points from the study as a whole: CD8+ T cells showed, on average, more clonal expansion than CD4+ cells.

The table came from immunoSEQ multiplex PCR; TCRdb's copy has only in-frame clones and leaves some out. This sample has over 25,000 clones, with roughly 76% found just once. This clonotype was sampled from an adult with an advanced solid tumor such as melanoma, head and neck, liver or kidney cancer. V usage is TRBV2 and J usage is TRBJ1-1; possible D gene TRBD1, 6 bases. The source material was CD4+ or CD8+ T cells sorted from blood, sampled in a trial of the OX40 agonist ivuxolimab. The CDR3, as DNA: TGTGCCAGCAGTGCTTGGGGACAGAACACTGAAGCTTTCTTT. This encodes CASSAWGQNTEAFF.